The clone carrying this T cell receptor (beta chain) was counted only a few times. Its antigen is as yet unknown. The sample comes from a study of T cell repertoires in cytomegalovirus infection. For the study at large: Public TCR beta signature analysis indicated the presence of both CMV infection and matching HLA type.

From the reads, TCRdb called clonotypes with MiXCR, one entry per CDR3 protein. The sample has some 150,000 distinct CDR3 sequences, 6.5% seen once. Notes on the study in general: Adding up the frequency of public TCR beta families identified people who carried CMV plus the relevant HLA. CMV-specific TCR beta clonotypes restricted by HLA-C were the ones dominating the ex vivo response.

Germline CDR1 SGHTA, CDR2 FQGTGA. The CDR3 has 15 residues. Trimming removed 2 bases from V and 2 bases from J; junction bases left unmatched: 3. This receptor was taken from a human donor in good health (CMV status not recorded). Some clones in this sample may be carry-over from other donors' samples. This sequence joins TRBV7-3 and TRBJ2-3, with 8 bases identical to TRBD2. The sequenced sample consisted of PBMCs. CDR3 protein: CASSLQRGSTDTQYF. The CDR3 coding sequence is TGTGCCAGCAGCTTACAGCGGGGGTCCACAGATACGCAGTATTTT.